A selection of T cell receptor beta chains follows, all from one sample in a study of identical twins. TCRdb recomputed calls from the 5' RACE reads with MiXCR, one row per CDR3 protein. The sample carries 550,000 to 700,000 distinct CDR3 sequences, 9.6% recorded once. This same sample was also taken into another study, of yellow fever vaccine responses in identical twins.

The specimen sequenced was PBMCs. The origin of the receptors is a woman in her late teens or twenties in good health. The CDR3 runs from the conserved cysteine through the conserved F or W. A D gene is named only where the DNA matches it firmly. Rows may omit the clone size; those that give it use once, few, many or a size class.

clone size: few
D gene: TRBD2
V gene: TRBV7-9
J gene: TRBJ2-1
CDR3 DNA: TGTGCCAGCAGCTTTAGCGGGAGGGCCACCTACAATGAGCAGTTCTTC
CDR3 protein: CASSFSGRATYNEQFF

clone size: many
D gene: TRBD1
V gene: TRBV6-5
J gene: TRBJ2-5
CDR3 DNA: TGTGCCAGCAGTTACTTTGGGACAGGGGCGCAAGAGACCCAGTACTTC
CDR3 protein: CASSYFGTGAQETQYF

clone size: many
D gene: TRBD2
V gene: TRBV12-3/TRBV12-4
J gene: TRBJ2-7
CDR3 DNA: TGTGCCAGCAGTCCCCGACTAGCGTCCTACGAGCAGTACTTC
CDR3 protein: CASSPRLASYEQYF

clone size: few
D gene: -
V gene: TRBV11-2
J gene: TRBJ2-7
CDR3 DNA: TGTGCCAGCAGCCCCCTTCGTGCGCAGAAAACCTACGAGCAGTACTTC
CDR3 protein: CASSPLRAQKTYEQYF

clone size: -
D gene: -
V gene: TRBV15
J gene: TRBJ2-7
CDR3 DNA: TGTGCCACCAGCGATTACAGGCTACCCTCCTACGAGCAGTACTTC
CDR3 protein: CATSDYRLPSYEQYF

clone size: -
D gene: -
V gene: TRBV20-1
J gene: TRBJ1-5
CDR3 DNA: TGCAGTGCTAGAGAGAGGGGGAGGTGGTTCGGTCAGCCCCAGCATTTT
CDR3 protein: CSARERGRWFGQPQHF

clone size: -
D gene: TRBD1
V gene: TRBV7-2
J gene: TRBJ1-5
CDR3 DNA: TGTGCCAGCAGCTCCTCGGACAGGGGCAATCAGCCCCAGCATTTT
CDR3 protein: CASSSSDRGNQPQHF

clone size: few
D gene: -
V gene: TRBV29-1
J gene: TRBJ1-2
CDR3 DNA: TGCAGCGTTCAGAAGGGAAACGAAGGCTACACCTTC
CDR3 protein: CSVQKGNEGYTF

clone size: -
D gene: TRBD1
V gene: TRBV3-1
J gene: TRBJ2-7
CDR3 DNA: TGTGCCAGCAGTCATCAGGGGGTCGACGAGCAGTACTTC
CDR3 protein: CASSHQGVDEQYF

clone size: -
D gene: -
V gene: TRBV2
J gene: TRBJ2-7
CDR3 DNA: TGTGCCAGCAGTCCTCCTGCCGAGCAGTACTTC
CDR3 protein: CASSPPAEQYF

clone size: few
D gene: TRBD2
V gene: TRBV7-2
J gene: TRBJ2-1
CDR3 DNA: TGTGCCAGCAGTTTTCCGGGACTAGCACCGTATGAGCAGTTCTTC
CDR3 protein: CASSFPGLAPYEQFF

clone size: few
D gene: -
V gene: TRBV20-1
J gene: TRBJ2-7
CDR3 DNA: TGCAGTGCTTCCGACAGGAATTACGAGCAGTACTTC
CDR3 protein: CSASDRNYEQYF

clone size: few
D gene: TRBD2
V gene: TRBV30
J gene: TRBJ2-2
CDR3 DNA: TGTGCCTGGAAACCAAGGGCGGGAGGGCCCGGCGGGGAGCTGTTTTTT
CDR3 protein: CAWKPRAGGPGGELFF

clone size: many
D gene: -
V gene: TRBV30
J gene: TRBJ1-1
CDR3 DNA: TGTGCCTGGACAGGGGACACTGAAGCTTTCTTT
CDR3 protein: CAWTGDTEAFF

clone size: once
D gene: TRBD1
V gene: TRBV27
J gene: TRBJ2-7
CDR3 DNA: TGTTCCAGCGTTGGACAGGGGGGGCACGAGCAGTACTTC
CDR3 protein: CSSVGQGGHEQYF

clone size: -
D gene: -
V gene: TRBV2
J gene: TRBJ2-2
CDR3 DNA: TGTGCCAGCGTAGGGGCTACCGGGGAGCTGTTTTTT
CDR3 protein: CASVGATGELFF

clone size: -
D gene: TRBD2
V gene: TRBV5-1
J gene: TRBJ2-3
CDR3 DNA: TGCGCCAGCAAGGTAGCGGGCGAGGCAGATACGCAGTATTTT
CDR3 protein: CASKVAGEADTQYF

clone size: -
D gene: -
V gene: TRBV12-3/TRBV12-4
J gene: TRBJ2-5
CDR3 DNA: TGTGCCAGCAGTTTAGGGGACAGAGGGGGGGAGACCCAGTACTTC
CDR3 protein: CASSLGDRGGETQYF

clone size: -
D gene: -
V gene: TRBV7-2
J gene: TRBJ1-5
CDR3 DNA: TGTGCCAGCAGCTTAGTCTCCGGGGCCACCCAGCCCCAGCATTTT
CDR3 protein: CASSLVSGATQPQHF

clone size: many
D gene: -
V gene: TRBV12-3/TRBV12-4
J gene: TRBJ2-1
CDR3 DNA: TGTGCCAGCAGTTTGTTGGGGGGGCCCCGCAATGAGCAGTTCTTC
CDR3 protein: CASSLLGGPRNEQFF

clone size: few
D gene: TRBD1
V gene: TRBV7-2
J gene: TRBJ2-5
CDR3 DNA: TGTGCCAGCAGGGAAAGGGGGCCAGGCTTACAAGAGACCCAGTACTTC
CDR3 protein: CASRERGPGLQETQYF

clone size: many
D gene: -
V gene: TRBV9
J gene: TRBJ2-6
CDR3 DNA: TGTGCCAGCAGCGGTGCTGGGGCCAACGTCCTGACTTTC
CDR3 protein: CASSGAGANVLTF

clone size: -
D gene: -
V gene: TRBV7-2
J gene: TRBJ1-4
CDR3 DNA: TGTGCCAGCAGCTGGACAACAAGTAATGAAAAACTGTTTTTT
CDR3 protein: CASSWTTSNEKLFF

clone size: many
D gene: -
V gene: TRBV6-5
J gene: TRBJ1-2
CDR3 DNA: TGTGCCAGCAGTCCAGGGACCTATGGCTACACCTTC
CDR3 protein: CASSPGTYGYTF

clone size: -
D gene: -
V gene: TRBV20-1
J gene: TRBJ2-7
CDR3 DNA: TGCAGTGGCCTAGATAGGAACGAGCAGTACTTC
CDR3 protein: CSGLDRNEQYF

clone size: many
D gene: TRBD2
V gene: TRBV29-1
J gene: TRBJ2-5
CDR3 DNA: TGCAGCGTACCGGGACTAGGAGAGACCCAGTACTTC
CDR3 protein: CSVPGLGETQYF

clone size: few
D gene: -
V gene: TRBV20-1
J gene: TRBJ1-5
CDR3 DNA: TGCAGTGCTAGAGATTACTCCAAGGGCAATCAGCCCCAGCATTTT
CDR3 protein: CSARDYSKGNQPQHF

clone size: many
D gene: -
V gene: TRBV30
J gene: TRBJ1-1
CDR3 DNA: TGTGCCTGGGGGACGGGAAGTCTTCAGGCTTTCTTT
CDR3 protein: CAWGTGSLQAFF

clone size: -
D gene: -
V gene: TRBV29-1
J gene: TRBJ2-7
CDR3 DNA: TGCAGCGTTGAGTTCGTGGTAACTGGCCTCGGCGAGCAGTACTTC
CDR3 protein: CSVEFVVTGLGEQYF

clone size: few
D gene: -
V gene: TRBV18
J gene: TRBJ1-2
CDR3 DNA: TGTGCCAGCTCACCCCTAGGGAACTATGGCTACACCTTC
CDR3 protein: CASSPLGNYGYTF

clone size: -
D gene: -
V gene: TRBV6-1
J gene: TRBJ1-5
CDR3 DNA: TGTGCCAGCATCCAAGGGAGGGACGCTAATCAGCCCCAGCATTTT
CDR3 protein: CASIQGRDANQPQHF

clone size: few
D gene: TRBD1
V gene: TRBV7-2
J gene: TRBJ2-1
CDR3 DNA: TGTGCCAGCAGCTTAGTGACAGGGTTCGATGAGCAGTTCTTC
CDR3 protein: CASSLVTGFDEQFF

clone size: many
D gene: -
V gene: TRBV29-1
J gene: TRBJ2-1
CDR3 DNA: TGCAGCGTTGAAGATGACGGGACAAAATACAATGAGCAGTTCTTC
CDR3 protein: CSVEDDGTKYNEQFF

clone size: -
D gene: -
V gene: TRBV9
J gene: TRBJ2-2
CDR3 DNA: TGTGCCAGCAGCGGCCGGACGGATCAATTTGGGGAGCTGTTTTTT
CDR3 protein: CASSGRTDQFGELFF

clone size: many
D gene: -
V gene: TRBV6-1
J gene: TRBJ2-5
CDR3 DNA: TGTGCCAGCAAATTGGGGGGCCAAGAGACCCAGTACTTC
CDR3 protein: CASKLGGQETQYF

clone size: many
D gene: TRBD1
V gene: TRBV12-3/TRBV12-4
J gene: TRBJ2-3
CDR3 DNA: TGTGCCAGCAGTGTAGACAGGGGTCCTCTTACGCAGTATTTT
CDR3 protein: CASSVDRGPLTQYF

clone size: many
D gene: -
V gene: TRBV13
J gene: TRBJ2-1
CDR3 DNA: TGTGCCAGCAGGCCCAAGCCTAATGCGCCAGGGGGCGGGAGGCGAAATGAGCAGTTCTTC
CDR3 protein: CASRPKPNAPGGGRRNEQFF

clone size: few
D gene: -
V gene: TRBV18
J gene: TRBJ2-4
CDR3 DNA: TGTGCCAGCTCACCACCGGGAAAAAACATTCAGTACTTC
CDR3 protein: CASSPPGKNIQYF

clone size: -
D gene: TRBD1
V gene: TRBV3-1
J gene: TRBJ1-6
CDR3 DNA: TGTGCCAGCAGCCAAGGGGACAGTAACCTCCACTTT
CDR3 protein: CASSQGDSNLHF

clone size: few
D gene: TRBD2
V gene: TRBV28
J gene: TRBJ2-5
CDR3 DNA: TGTGCCAGCAGCCGTGAACTAGCGGGGGGAGGGGAGACCCAGTACTTC
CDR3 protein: CASSRELAGGGETQYF

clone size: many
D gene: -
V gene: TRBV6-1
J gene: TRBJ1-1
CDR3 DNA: TGTGCCAGCACTGTGGACAGTTCCTACACTGAAGCTTTCTTT
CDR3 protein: CASTVDSSYTEAFF

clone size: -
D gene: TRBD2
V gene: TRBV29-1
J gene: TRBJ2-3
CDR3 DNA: TGCAGCGTTCTAGCGGGAGGTAGCACAGATACGCAGTATTTT
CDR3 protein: CSVLAGGSTDTQYF

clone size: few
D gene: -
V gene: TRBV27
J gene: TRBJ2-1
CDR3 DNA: TGTGCCAGCAGTTTATCGATACAGGAAGTGGATGAGCAGTTCTTC
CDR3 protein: CASSLSIQEVDEQFF

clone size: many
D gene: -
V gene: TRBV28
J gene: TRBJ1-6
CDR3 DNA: TGTGCCAGCAGTTTACGAACAACAGGTGTAAATTCACCCCTCCACTTT
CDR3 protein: CASSLRTTGVNSPLHF

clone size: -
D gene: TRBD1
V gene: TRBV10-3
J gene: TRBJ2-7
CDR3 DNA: TGTGCCATCAGTAGACAGGGGGACTACGAGCAGTACTTC
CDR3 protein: CAISRQGDYEQYF

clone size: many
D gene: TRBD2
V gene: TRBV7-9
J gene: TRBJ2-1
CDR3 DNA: TGTGCCAGCAGCTCGCCGGGACTAGTCACCAATGAGCAGTTCTTC
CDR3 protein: CASSSPGLVTNEQFF

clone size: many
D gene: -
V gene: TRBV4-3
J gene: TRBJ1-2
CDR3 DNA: TGCGCCAGCAGCCAAGAAATATACACAGCGTATGGCTACACCTTC
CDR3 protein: CASSQEIYTAYGYTF

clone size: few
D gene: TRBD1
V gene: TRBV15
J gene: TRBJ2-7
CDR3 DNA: TGTGCCACCACCCGACAGGGGGCCTACGAGCAGTACTTC
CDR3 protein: CATTRQGAYEQYF

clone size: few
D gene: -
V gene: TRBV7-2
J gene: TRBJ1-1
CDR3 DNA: TGTGCCAGCAGCGCCTCCAGGTCCCCGAACACTGAAGCTTTCTTT
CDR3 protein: CASSASRSPNTEAFF

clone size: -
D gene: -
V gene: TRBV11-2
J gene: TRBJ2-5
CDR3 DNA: TGTGCCAGCAGCTTAGAGGGATGGGCCGCAGGGTTAGGGGACCAAGAGACCCAGTACTTC
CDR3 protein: CASSLEGWAAGLGDQETQYF

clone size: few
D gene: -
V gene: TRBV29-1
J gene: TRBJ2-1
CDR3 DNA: TGCAGCGTCCTTGTTGTTGGACAAAGCTACAATGAGCAGTTCTTC
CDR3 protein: CSVLVVGQSYNEQFF

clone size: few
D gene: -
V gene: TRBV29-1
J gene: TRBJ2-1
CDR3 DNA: TGCAGCGTTACTAGGGGCAATGAGCAGTTCTTC
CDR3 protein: CSVTRGNEQFF

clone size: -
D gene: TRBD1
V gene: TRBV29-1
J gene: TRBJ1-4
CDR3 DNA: TGCAGCGTTGAGCAGAGGGACCGGGACAGAGGTGAAAAACTGTTTTTT
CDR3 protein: CSVEQRDRDRGEKLFF

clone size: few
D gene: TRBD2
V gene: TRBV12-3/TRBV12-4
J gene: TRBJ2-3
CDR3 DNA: TGTGCCAGCAGTGGTCGAATGGGACTAGCGAGCACAGATACGCAGTATTTT
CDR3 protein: CASSGRMGLASTDTQYF